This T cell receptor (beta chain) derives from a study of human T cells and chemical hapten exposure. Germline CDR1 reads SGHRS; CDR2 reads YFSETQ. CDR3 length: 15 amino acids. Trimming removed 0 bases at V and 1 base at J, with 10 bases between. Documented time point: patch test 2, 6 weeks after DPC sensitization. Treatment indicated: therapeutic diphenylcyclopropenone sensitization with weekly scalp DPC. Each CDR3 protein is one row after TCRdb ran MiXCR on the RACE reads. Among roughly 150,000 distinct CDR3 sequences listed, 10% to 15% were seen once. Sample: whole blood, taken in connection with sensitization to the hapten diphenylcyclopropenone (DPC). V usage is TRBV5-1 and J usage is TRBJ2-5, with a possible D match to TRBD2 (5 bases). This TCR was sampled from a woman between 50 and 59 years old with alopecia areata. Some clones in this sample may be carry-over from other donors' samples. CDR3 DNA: TGCGCCAGCAGCTTGGGTCGGGGTTCCCAAGAGACCCAGTACTTC. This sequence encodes CASSLGRGSQETQYF.